One and the same sample provided the 27 T cell receptor beta chains below, sequenced in a study of beta chain features in type 1 diabetes. For these TCRs, the target antigens are not known. Overall study results and limits: TCRB CDR3s from Type 1 diabetes patients were moderately but significantly shorter in all four CD4+ subsets.

Expressed TCRB transcripts got sequenced, as all isolated RNA was reverse transcribed. Sequenced by immunoSEQ multiplex PCR; TCRdb stores in-frame clones only, minus some. The table records 150,000 to 200,000 clones, over 55% of them present only once. What was sequenced was naive CD4+ T cells from blood. These receptors all stem from a man aged 25 to 40 with type 1 diabetes.

This clone came up a few times. The chain combines TRBV7-2 with TRBJ2-7; D remains unclear. This CDR3 contains 14 residues. The germline V gene has CDR1 SGHTA and CDR2 FQGNSA. The V gene lost 0 bases and the J gene lost 4 bases, with 10 bases spanning the gap. For the CDR3, the DNA is TGTGCCAGCAGCTTAGCGGGAACACTGTACGAGCAGTACTTC. Protein: CASSLAGTLYEQYF.

This chain links TRBV18 with TRBJ2-7, with D perhaps matching TRBD1 or TRBD2 (5 bases each). With 5 bases removed from V and 6 bases from J, the gap between germline ends came to 17 bases. The CDR3 loop spans 14 amino acids. The germline CDR1 and CDR2 sequences are KGHSH and LQKENI. The CDR3 protein is CASSFRDADTEQYF. DNA of the CDR3: TGTGCCAGCTCATTCCGGGACGCTGATACCGAGCAGTACTTC.

J is TRBJ1-6 and V is TRBV29-1, with TRBD1 matching over 8 bases. The germline gives CDR1 SQVTM, CDR2 ANQGSEA. The CDR3 runs to 12 residues. The CDR3, as DNA: TGCAGGACTAGACAGGGGAATTCACCCCTCCACTTT. Its translation is CRTRQGNSPLHF.

This clone was seen a few times. This chain joins TRBV2 and TRBJ1-2, with D perhaps matching TRBD1 (6 bases). The CDR3 has 14 residues. V was clipped by 5 bases and J by 5 bases, with 15 bases between them. In germline, CDR1 is SNHLY, CDR2 FYNNEI. The CDR3 spells CASSRDKKSYGYTF. DNA of the CDR3: TGTGCCAGCAGTCGGGACAAGAAATCGTATGGCTACACCTTC.

As regards this clone: This sample includes further DNA sequences coding for the same CDR3. This chain uses TRBV30 with TRBJ2-6, with a weak D call TRBD2 (5 bases). The V and J ends lost 0 bases and 0 bases respectively, with 6 bases between them. Germline V lookup: CDR1 GTSNPN, CDR2 SVGIG (reference sequence). The CDR3 loop spans 15 amino acids. The CDR3 sequence: CAWSVGGSGANVLTF. CDR3 nucleotide sequence: TGTGCCTGGAGTGTCGGAGGCTCTGGGGCCAACGTCCTGACTTTC.

This clone showed up just a few times. V and J are TRBV13 and TRBJ1-1; TRBD1 might be the D (5 bases). The CDR3 is 14 amino acids. The V gene lost 3 bases and the J gene lost 1 base, with 9 bases spanning the gap. CDR1 and CDR2 (germline): PRHDT, FYEKMQ (reference sequence). Here the CDR3 DNA reads TGTGCCAGCAGCTTCACAGGACCGAACACTGAAGCTTTCTTT. It yields the protein CASSFTGPNTEAFF.

This chain joins TRBV5-6 and TRBJ1-1; D unclear. V dropped 7 bases and J dropped 6 bases, with 16 bases sitting between them. Germline V gives CDR1 SGHDT, CDR2 YYEEEE. This CDR3 has 13 amino acids. The CDR3 DNA reads as TGTGCCAGCCAAAGTCGGCGTGTATCTGAAGCTTTCTTT. Translating gives CASQSRRVSEAFF.

The CDR3 reads CASSHGRGHSYEQYF. CDR3 bases: TGTGCCAGCAGCCACGGCCGGGGACACTCCTACGAGCAGTACTTC. This chain connects TRBV7-2 to TRBJ2-7; tentative D call: TRBD1 (6 bases). Germline loops: CDR1 SGHTA, CDR2 FQGNSA. V gave up 5 bases and J gave up 0 bases, with 14 bases separating them. The CDR3 totals 15 residues.

The CDR3: CALWTSGGPDTQYF. As DNA, the CDR3 is TGTGCCTTATGGACTAGCGGGGGACCAGATACGCAGTATTTT. V usage is TRBV30 and J usage is TRBJ2-3; 13 bases fit TRBD2. CDR3 length: 14 amino acids. CDR1 and CDR2 from the germline V gene are GTSNPN and SVGIG (reference sequence). V gave up 7 bases and J gave up 4 bases; unmatched junction bases: 5.

In its sample, this clone was seen once. The J gene is TRBJ2-7, the V gene TRBV29-1; perhaps TRBD1 as D (6 bases). The V end was cut by 4 bases, the J end by 4 bases, with 14 bases between. Germline values: CDR1 SQVTM, CDR2 ANQGSEA. This CDR3 has 13 amino acids. CDR3 region: CSVGGGLLYEQYF. The CDR3 region has the DNA TGCAGCGTTGGAGGGGGTCTCCTATACGAGCAGTACTTC.

The chain has TRBV7-6 and TRBJ2-3; no clear D. Looked up from germline, CDR1 is SGHVS and CDR2 is FNYEAQ. The CDR3 has 14 residues. The V and J ends lost 4 bases and 1 base respectively, with 9 bases between them. The CDR3 coding sequence is TGTGCCAGCAGCTCCTGGGCCTGCACAGATACGCAGTATTTT. It is translated as CASSSWACTDTQYF.

The chain carries TRBV4-3 and TRBJ2-7; 7 nucleotides agree with TRBD1. CDR3 length: 14 amino acids. After removal of 5 bases from V and 1 base from J, the junction contained 5 bases not matched to a gene. The V gene's germline CDR1 is LGHNA and CDR2 YSLEER. CDR3 sequence (DNA): TGCGCCAGCAGCTACAGGGGATCTTCCTACGAGCAGTACTTC. This gives the protein CASSYRGSSYEQYF.

V usage is TRBV29-1 and J usage is TRBJ2-5; weak D call: TRBD2 (6 bases). The germline CDR1 and CDR2 sequences are SQVTM and ANQGSEA. The CDR3 is made up of 15 amino acids. V was pared by 4 bases and J by 1 base, with 16 bases between. The chain's CDR3 is CSVVNRLVIQETQYF. Here the CDR3 DNA reads TGCAGCGTTGTAAACCGACTAGTTATCCAAGAGACCCAGTACTTC.

The J gene is TRBJ2-1, the V gene TRBV7-2; tentatively, D is TRBD2 (6 bases). Trimming stripped 1 base from V and 9 bases from J, with 7 bases between. The CDR3 has 12 residues. Germline CDR1 reads SGHTA; CDR2 reads FQGNSA. In DNA, the CDR3 is TGTGCCAGCAGCTTAGTGGGGGGTGAGCAGTTCTTC. Translation gives CASSLVGGEQFF.

This chain uses TRBV11-2 with TRBJ1-2; no firm D call. This CDR3 contains 14 residues. The V end lost 0 bases, the J end lost 7 bases, and 12 bases lay between the germline ends. Germline-derived CDR1 and CDR2 are SGHAT and FQNNGV. DNA for the CDR3: TGTGCCAGCAGCTTAGATGCAGATGACCGTGGCTACACCTTC. Protein product: CASSLDADDRGYTF.

The rearrangement links TRBV7-2 to TRBJ2-3; D might be TRBD2 (5 bases). Germline V gene data show CDR1 as SGHTA and CDR2 as FQGNSA. Trimming took off 5 bases at V and 1 base at J, with 10 bases between the two ends. The CDR3 extends over 14 amino acids. The CDR3: CASSLDGGTDTQYF. The CDR3 DNA sequence: TGTGCCAGCAGCCTGGACGGGGGCACAGATACGCAGTATTTT.

The CDR3 spells CASSRYPGQGGYEQYF. The CDR3, as DNA: TGTGCCAGCAGCCGTTACCCGGGACAGGGTGGCTACGAGCAGTACTTC. This chain uses TRBV6-6 with TRBJ2-7, with 9 bases aligning to TRBD1. Germline values: CDR1 MNHNY, CDR2 SVGAGI (reference sequence). V shed 6 bases, J shed 3 bases, and the junction held 12 bases outside the gene matches. The CDR3 runs 16 residues.

The rearrangement joins TRBV29-1 to TRBJ2-3, with D maybe TRBD1 (6 bases). This CDR3 has 12 residues. Germline V gene lookup returns CDR1 SQVTM and CDR2 ANQGSEA. V was trimmed by 6 bases and J by 7 bases, leaving 14 bases between them. Written as DNA, the CDR3 is TGCAGCGTGGCTACAGGGCCCAATACGCAGTATTTT. As protein: CSVATGPNTQYF.

Here the CDR3 DNA reads TGTGCCAGCGGGTTACAGGGTGACAGCTACGAGCAGTACTTC. This gives the protein CASGLQGDSYEQYF. The chain links TRBV9 to TRBJ2-7; perhaps TRBD1 as D (6 bases). CDR3 length: 14 amino acids. V shed 7 bases and J shed 3 bases, with 17 bases lying between them. Per germline, CDR1 SGDLS and CDR2 YYNGEE.

In this sample, this clone turned up a few times. This chain connects TRBV30 to TRBJ2-3; 11 bases map to TRBD2. The V gene's germline CDR1 is GTSNPN and CDR2 SVGIG (reference sequence). V shed 4 bases and J 4 bases; nucleotides not matched to a gene: 10. The CDR3 spans 16 residues. CDR3 protein: CAWTPGLAGGSDTQYF. Here the CDR3 DNA reads TGTGCCTGGACCCCGGGGTTAGCGGGGGGGTCAGATACGCAGTATTTT.

The chain employs TRBV15 and TRBJ2-1, with 9 bases that match TRBD1. Germline values: CDR1 LNHNV, CDR2 YYDKDF (reference sequence). This CDR3 contains 20 residues. Trimming cost V 0 bases and J 3 bases; bases outside gene matches: 15. CDR3 sequence (DNA): TGTGCCACCAGCAGAGATACCTCATTTCGACAGGGGGTCTACTACAATGAGCAGTTCTTC. It specifies CATSRDTSFRQGVYYNEQFF.

This clone was seen more than once but under ten times. For the CDR3, the DNA is TGTGCCTGGACCCTGGCGGTATCCTACGAGCAGTACTTC. This codes for CAWTLAVSYEQYF. The genes are TRBV30 and TRBJ2-7; D is unclear. The CDR3 is 13 amino acids. CDR1 is GTSNPN, CDR2 SVGIG, per germline (reference sequence). V lost 4 bases to trimming and J lost 1 base, with 11 bases between them.

As to this clone: Mismatch with germline at one junction end may stem from a read error. This sequence joins TRBV15 and TRBJ2-5; D unresolved. Germline lookup yields CDR1 LNHNV and CDR2 YYDKDF (reference sequence). The CDR3 runs to 15 residues. CDR3 bases: TGTGCCACCAGCGGAGAACGGCGGCCTTGGGAGACCCAGTACTTC. Protein product: CATSGERRPWETQYF.

The chain uses TRBV5-1 and TRBJ2-7; 7 bases fit TRBD1. With V trimmed by 1 base and J by 3 bases, 7 bases remained unmatched. This CDR3 has 15 residues. CDR1 SGHRS and CDR2 YFSETQ come from the germline V gene. Here the CDR3 DNA reads TGCGCCAGCAGCTTGTCGACAGGGAAGTTCTACGAGCAGTACTTC. This encodes CASSLSTGKFYEQYF.

V is TRBV5-1 and J is TRBJ2-7; D uncertain. The germline V gene has CDR1 SGHRS and CDR2 YFSETQ. The CDR3 covers 14 residues. Trimming took 0 bases from V and 3 from J, leaving 10 bases between them. CDR3 nucleotide sequence: TGCGCCAGCAGCTTGGAGGTACCCGGCTACGAGCAGTACTTC. Protein product: CASSLEVPGYEQYF.

A word on this clone: Other DNA sequences of this sample code for an identical CDR3. This chain uses TRBV30 with TRBJ2-7, with D unclear. CDR3 length equals 11 residues. V was shortened by 1 base and J by 2 bases, with 3 bases between the two germline ends. CDR1 GTSNPN and CDR2 SVGIG come from the germline V gene (reference sequence). The CDR3 DNA follows: TGTGCCTGGAGTGGAGCCTACGAGCAGTACTTC. This translates into CAWSGAYEQYF.

In its sample, this clone was seen a few times. The CDR3 coding sequence is TGTGCCAGCAGAACGACCGGGACAGGCTACGAGCAGTACTTC. This encodes CASRTTGTGYEQYF. The V and J genes are TRBV13 and TRBJ2-7, with 8 bases fitting TRBD1. The CDR3 is 14 residues long. Germline trimming cut 6 bases from V and 3 bases from J; bases unmatched to any gene: 7. Germline loops: CDR1 PRHDT, CDR2 FYEKMQ (reference sequence).